Each of the 2 T cell receptor beta chains below was sequenced from the same sample in a study of human T cells and chemical hapten exposure. Time point of the sample: patch test 3, about 24 weeks after DPC sensitization. Noted treatment: therapeutic diphenylcyclopropenone sensitization with weekly scalp DPC. TCRdb re-called the RACE reads through MiXCR, storing one row per CDR3 protein. The repertoire holds over 150,000 distinct CDR3 sequences, with 25% to 30% as singletons. The sequenced sample was whole blood, obtained in connection with sensitization to the hapten diphenylcyclopropenone (DPC). The source of these receptors is a young woman with alopecia areata. Some clones in this sample may be carry-over from other donors' samples.

The V and J genes are TRBV30 and TRBJ1-5, with 9 nucleotides matching TRBD1. This CDR3 comprises 16 residues. J was trimmed by 2 bases and V by 2 bases; bases with no gene match: 7. Germline-derived CDR1 and CDR2 are GTSNPN and SVGIG (reference sequence). DNA of the CDR3: TGTGCCTGGAGTAGACAGGGGGGATCTGGCAATCAGCCCCAGCATTTT. It is translated as CAWSRQGGSGNQPQHF.

This clonotype was counted only a few times. This sequence joins TRBV20-1 and TRBJ2-5, with D maybe TRBD2 (6 bases). CDR3 size: 14 residues. Trimming took 6 bases from V and 1 from J, leaving 15 bases between them. CDR1 and CDR2 (germline): DFQATT, SNEGSKA (reference sequence). The CDR3 spells CSANGRESQETQYF. The CDR3 coding sequence is TGCAGTGCAAACGGACGGGAGTCCCAAGAGACCCAGTACTTC.